These 16 T cell receptor beta chains were all obtained from the same sample, sequenced in a study of blood T cell repertoires in COVID-19. The repertoire was sequenced with immunoSEQ multiplex PCR; TCRdb's copy has only in-frame clones and lacks some. The table includes 330,000 or so clones, roughly 87% detected once. The specimen was PBMCs or T cells enriched from blood (not recorded which). These TCRs come from a woman aged 25 to 39 who had recovered from COVID-19.

The sample holds one count of this clone. The J gene is TRBJ1-2, the V gene TRBV29-1; 8 nucleotides align to TRBD1. The V gene end was trimmed by 4 bases and the J gene end by 1 base; junction bases not matched to a gene: 2. Germline lookup yields CDR1 SQVTM and CDR2 ANQGSEA. This CDR3 contains 13 residues. DNA for the CDR3: TGCAGCGTTGGACAGGGGAATAACTATGGCTACACCTTC. Protein: CSVGQGNNYGYTF.

The chain links TRBV2 to TRBJ1-6; a weak D match, TRBD1 (6 bases). V lost 4 bases to trimming and J lost 8 bases, with 18 bases between them. CDR3 length: 16 amino acids. Germline V CDR1 and CDR2: SNHLY, FYNNEI. CDR3 region: CASSVPAGEGDSPLHF. The CDR3 DNA reads TGTGCCAGCAGTGTACCGGCAGGGGAGGGAGATTCACCCCTCCACTTT.

This chain connects TRBV19 to TRBJ2-2; D perhaps matches TRBD1 (6 bases). The germline V gene encodes CDR1 LNHDA and CDR2 SQIVND (reference sequence). There are 15 residues in the CDR3. The V and J ends lost 8 bases and 0 bases respectively, with 13 bases between them. This CDR3 is CASGTGQTNTGELFF. Written as DNA, the CDR3 is TGTGCCAGTGGGACCGGACAGACGAACACCGGGGAGCTGTTTTTT.

This chain joins TRBV19 and TRBJ2-1; 8 bases agree with TRBD2. CDR1 and CDR2 (germline): LNHDA, SQIVND (reference sequence). V dropped 3 bases and J dropped 6; count of bases not matched to a gene: 7. CDR3 length: 15 amino acids. CDR3 residues: CASSMIAGKINEQFF. The DNA for the CDR3 is TGTGCCAGTAGTATGATAGCGGGGAAGATCAATGAGCAGTTCTTC.

CDR3: CASSKVPSGRGTDTQYF. CDR3 DNA sequence: TGTGCCAGCAGCAAAGTCCCTAGCGGGAGAGGCACAGATACGCAGTATTTT. The chain is built from TRBV21-1 and TRBJ2-3; the table's D call, TRBD2, was not checked against the DNA. TRBV21-1 corresponds to a pseudogene. There are 17 residues in the CDR3.

This CDR3 reads CAWSIGAYNEQFF. The DNA of the CDR3 is TGTGCCTGGAGTATCGGAGCCTACAATGAGCAGTTCTTC. The chain recombines TRBV30 with TRBJ2-1; no reliable D call. Looked up from germline, CDR1 is GTSNPN and CDR2 is SVGIG (reference sequence). The CDR3 spans 13 residues. V lost 2 bases to trimming and J lost 2 bases, with 7 bases between them.

The chain joins TRBV7-9 to TRBJ1-4; 9 positions agree with TRBD1. Looked up from germline, CDR1 is SEHNR and CDR2 is FQNEAQ (reference sequence). There are 15 residues in the CDR3. Trimming cost V 5 bases and J 8 bases; bases outside gene matches: 9. CDR3 nucleotides: TGTGCCAGCAGCCTCGTGGGACAGGGTGAGGAAAAACTGTTTTTT. It encodes CASSLVGQGEEKLFF.

The gene calls are TRBV5-4 and TRBJ1-5; no firm D call. This CDR3 region has 15 residues. V was clipped by 4 bases and J by 0 bases, with 11 bases between them. The germline gives CDR1 SGHNT, CDR2 YYREEE (reference sequence). CDR3 nucleotides: TGTGCCAGCAGCACCACAGTCTATAGCAATCAGCCCCAGCATTTT. Residues: CASSTTVYSNQPQHF.

The CDR3 sequence: CASSRDRVQTEAFF. CDR3 bases: TGTGCCAGCAGCCGGGACAGGGTTCAGACTGAAGCTTTCTTT. The V gene is TRBV3-1 (or the pseudogene TRBV3-2), the J gene TRBJ1-1; 9 bases align to TRBD1. Germline CDR1 LGHDT, CDR2 YNNKEL (reference sequence). The ends lost 4 bases at V and 5 bases at J; junction bases unmatched: 5. There are 14 residues in the CDR3.

The chain employs TRBV10-3 and TRBJ1-6; 10 nucleotides agree with TRBD1. Germline CDR1 ENHRY, CDR2 SYGVKD. The CDR3 is made up of 16 amino acids. The V gene end was trimmed by 3 bases and the J gene end by 7 bases; junction bases not matched to a gene: 6. CDR3 amino acids: CAISEDLGQGNSPLHF. The CDR3 region has the DNA TGTGCCATCAGTGAAGACCTGGGACAGGGGAATTCACCCCTCCACTTT.

The CDR3 DNA sequence: TGTGCCAGCTCACCACCAGGGGGTCACAATCAGCCCCAGCATTTT. Amino acid sequence: CASSPPGGHNQPQHF. This chain uses TRBV18 with TRBJ1-5, with D perhaps TRBD1 (6 bases). The CDR3 loop spans 15 amino acids. The V gene's germline CDR1 is KGHSH and CDR2 LQKENI. Trimming removed 0 bases from V and 3 bases from J, with 9 bases in between. Full variable domain (outside the CDR3, taken from reference TRBV18 and TRBJ1-5): NAGVMQNPRHLVRRRGQEARLRCSPMKGHSHVYWYRQLPEEGLKFMVYLQKENIIDESGMPKERFSAEFPKEGPSILRIQQVVRGDSAAYFCASSPPGGHNQPQHFGDGTRLSIL.

This chain joins TRBV24-1 and TRBJ2-1, with D perhaps TRBD2 (6 bases). The germline V and J ends were trimmed by 5 bases and 7 bases, with 20 bases remaining between them. The V gene's germline CDR1 is KGHDR and CDR2 SFDVKD. The CDR3 loop spans 16 amino acids. The CDR3 region is CATSGPWGTAENEQFF. Here the CDR3 DNA reads TGTGCCACCAGTGGTCCTTGGGGGACTGCCGAAAATGAGCAGTTCTTC.

CDR3 amino acids: CAWSIAGVETQYF. CDR3 DNA: TGTGCCTGGAGCATAGCGGGGGTTGAGACCCAGTACTTC. J is TRBJ2-5 and V is TRBV30, with 9 bases aligning to TRBD2. The CDR3 length is 13 residues. Trimming at V came to 3 bases and at J to 5 bases, leaving 4 bases not matched to a gene. In germline, CDR1 is GTSNPN, CDR2 SVGIG (reference sequence).

The chain uses TRBV18 and TRBJ1-5; no clear D gene. The germline V gene encodes CDR1 KGHSH and CDR2 LQKENI. This CDR3 is built from 14 residues. V was shortened by 3 bases and J by 0 bases, with 6 bases between the two germline ends. CDR3 loop: CASSPPYSNQPQHF. CDR3 sequence (DNA): TGTGCCAGCTCACCTCCCTATAGCAATCAGCCCCAGCATTTT.

The chain has TRBV7-2 and TRBJ2-1; D may be TRBD2 (5 bases). Trimming left V 2 bases short and J 2 bases short, with 10 bases between. In germline, CDR1 is SGHTA, CDR2 FQGNSA. The CDR3 has 15 amino acids. The CDR3 sequence is CASSLYSGTYNEQFF. In DNA form, the CDR3 reads TGTGCCAGCAGCTTATATTCCGGGACCTACAATGAGCAGTTCTTC. The full variable domain, with the rest looked up from reference TRBV7-2 and TRBJ2-1, is GAGVSQSPSNKVTEKGKDVELRCDPISGHTALYWYRQSLGQGLEFLIYFQGNSAPDKSGLPSDRFSAERTGGSVSTLTIQRTQQEDSAVYLCASSLYSGTYNEQFFGPGTRLTVL.

This clone has a single count. This chain connects TRBV28 to TRBJ1-2; 11 nucleotides line up with TRBD1. The V gene end was trimmed by 7 bases and the J gene end by 8 bases; junction bases not matched to a gene: 9. The CDR3 runs 14 residues. Germline values: CDR1 MDHEN, CDR2 SYDVKM. CDR3 nucleotide sequence: TGTGCCAGCATCACCCCGGGACAGGGGGGGGGCTACACCTTC. This translates into CASITPGQGGGYTF.